The 18 T cell receptor beta chains below come from one sample, sequenced in a study of blood T cells in healthy people across ages. For the second PCR, which ran for roughly 7 to 11 cycles, a sample-barcoded 5' primer and a J-beta primer mix were used. A single record per CDR3 protein comes from TCRdb applying MiXCR to the 5' RACE reads. The sample lists around 1,000,000 distinct CDR3 sequences; around two fifths were seen once. The sample was blood. The receptor set was obtained from a man younger than 30 in good health.

The gene calls are TRBV7-9 and TRBJ1-2, with TRBD1 matching over 8 bases. This CDR3 has 18 residues. From germline, CDR1 is SEHNR and CDR2 FQNEAQ (reference sequence). V was clipped by 0 bases and J by 0 bases; unmatched bases: 9. The CDR3 region is CASSLAEGTGPANYGYTF. Here the CDR3 DNA reads TGTGCCAGCAGCTTAGCGGAGGGGACAGGCCCAGCTAACTATGGCTACACCTTC.

The chain employs TRBV7-2 and TRBJ2-4; D remains ambiguous. Per germline, CDR1 SGHTA and CDR2 FQGNSA. This CDR3 is built from 14 residues. V was clipped by 7 bases and J by 0 bases, with 10 bases between them. The DNA for the CDR3 is TGTGCCAGCACCTTTGACGTAGCCAAAAACATTCAGTACTTC. Amino acid sequence: CASTFDVAKNIQYF.

The V and J genes are TRBV20-1 and TRBJ2-1; D may correspond to TRBD1 or TRBD2 (6 bases each). This CDR3 has 14 residues. The germline V gene has CDR1 DFQATT and CDR2 SNEGSKA (reference sequence). Trimming left V 8 bases short and J 2 bases short, with 16 bases between. The CDR3 protein is CSTERGAAYNEQFF. The CDR3 DNA follows: TGCAGTACCGAGAGGGGGGCCGCCTACAATGAGCAGTTCTTC.

There are a few counts of this clonotype. V and J are TRBV20-1 and TRBJ2-1; 11 nucleotides match TRBD2. Trimming at V came to 3 bases and at J to 8 bases, leaving 9 bases not matched to a gene. This CDR3 has 15 residues. The germline V gene encodes CDR1 DFQATT and CDR2 SNEGSKA (reference sequence). This CDR3 reads CSASPLLAGGYEQFF. The CDR3 nucleotides are TGCAGTGCTAGTCCCCTGTTAGCGGGGGGGTATGAGCAGTTCTTC.

This clonotype has more than one count but fewer than ten. This rearrangement joins TRBV10-3 to TRBJ1-4; D perhaps matches TRBD1 (5 bases). The germline V and J ends were trimmed by 9 bases and 0 bases, with 17 bases remaining between them. The CDR3 length is 16 residues. Germline-derived CDR1 and CDR2 are ENHRY and SYGVKD. The CDR3 bases are TGTGCCATTGGGGGACCTCAGACAGCAACTAATGAAAAACTGTTTTTT. Its protein product is CAIGGPQTATNEKLFF.

This clonotype was found a few times. CDR3 sequence: CASSQDPIILRPVGYGYTF. The CDR3 nucleotides read TGTGCCAGCAGCCAAGATCCGATAATATTGAGGCCGGTCGGCTATGGCTACACCTTC. V usage is TRBV3-1 and J usage is TRBJ1-2; D unresolved. The CDR3 extends over 19 amino acids. The V gene lost 0 bases and the J gene lost 4 bases, with 24 bases spanning the gap. CDR1 is LGHDT and CDR2 is YNNKEL in the germline V gene (reference sequence).

The rearrangement joins TRBV20-1 to TRBJ2-5; D perhaps matches TRBD1 (6 bases). V dropped 4 bases and J dropped 2 bases, with 11 bases sitting between them. The CDR3 has 13 amino acids. Germline loops: CDR1 DFQATT, CDR2 SNEGSKA (reference sequence). In DNA, the CDR3 is TGCAGTGCTACAAGGACAGTTCAAGAGACCCAGTACTTC. Amino acid sequence: CSATRTVQETQYF.

The chain carries TRBV10-3 and TRBJ2-7, with a possible D match to TRBD2 (6 bases). The better agreement between TRBJ2-5 and the DNA end casts doubt on the J call. The CDR3 consists of 12 residues. The germline V gene encodes CDR1 ENHRY and CDR2 SYGVKD. Here the CDR3 DNA reads TGTGCCATCAGTGATGGGGGGGAGACCCAGTACTTC. Encoded protein: CAISDGGETQYF.

The rearrangement links TRBV5-1 to TRBJ1-1; D gene unclear. V lost 1 base to trimming and J lost 2 bases, with 12 bases between them. CDR1 and CDR2 from the germline V gene are SGHRS and YFSETQ. The CDR3 has 15 residues. The CDR3 sequence: CASSLFEGANTEAFF. The CDR3 coding sequence is TGCGCCAGCAGCTTGTTTGAGGGCGCCAACACTGAAGCTTTCTTT.

The chain has TRBV9 and TRBJ1-1; D not certain. The CDR3 runs to 16 residues. Germline loops: CDR1 SGDLS, CDR2 YYNGEE. The V end lost 3 bases, the J end lost 1 base, and 16 bases lay between the germline ends. The CDR3 nucleotides are TGTGCCAGCAGCGCGCCAGAGGACTTAGAGAACACTGAAGCTTTCTTT. As protein: CASSAPEDLENTEAFF.

Note on this clonotype: With a much larger clone just one base away, this may be a read error. CDR3 sequence reads: CAGSLGRMELAKNIQYF. The CDR3 DNA reads TGTGCCGGCAGCTTAGGGAGGATGGAATTAGCCAAAAACATTCAGTACTTC. The chain combines TRBV7-2 with TRBJ2-4; D is perhaps TRBD2 (6 bases). CDR3 length: 17 residues. Germline CDR1 SGHTA, CDR2 FQGNSA.

In its sample, this clonotype was seen a few times. The chain joins TRBV29-1 to TRBJ2-7; 8 bases are shared with TRBD2. In germline, CDR1 is SQVTM, CDR2 ANQGSEA. The J segment lost 1 base and the V segment lost 3 bases, leaving 5 bases of the junction unmatched. CDR3 length: 14 residues. Here the CDR3 reads CSVEVSGVSYEQYF. In DNA, the CDR3 is TGCAGCGTTGAGGTTAGCGGGGTGTCCTACGAGCAGTACTTC.

This clonotype occurred a few times. This chain links TRBV24-1 with TRBJ2-5; possible D gene TRBD2, 6 bases. The ends were cut back, 3 bases at V and 0 bases at J, with 13 bases in the middle. Germline V gene lookup returns CDR1 KGHDR and CDR2 SFDVKD. This CDR3 is 16 amino acids long. This chain's CDR3 is CATSDVGGANQETQYF. CDR3 in DNA: TGTGCCACCAGTGATGTTGGCGGGGCCAACCAAGAGACCCAGTACTTC.

The chain has TRBV25-1 and TRBJ1-1, with D perhaps matching TRBD1 (5 bases). Trimming shortened V by 3 bases and J by 0 bases, and 14 bases separated the two germline ends. This CDR3 spans 16 amino acids. Germline V gene sequence: CDR1 MGHDK, CDR2 SYGVNS. CDR3 protein: CASSDSRDSMNTEAFF. CDR3 sequence (DNA): TGTGCCAGCAGTGATTCCCGGGACTCCATGAACACTGAAGCTTTCTTT.

In its sample, this clonotype was seen a few times. The chain recombines TRBV12-3 or TRBV12-4 with TRBJ2-7; D may be TRBD1 (6 bases). The CDR3 contains 15 residues. Trimming took off 3 bases at V and 2 bases at J, with 14 bases between the two ends. The CDR3 loop is CASSLSGQLTYEQYF. The CDR3, as DNA: TGTGCCAGCAGTTTGTCCGGACAGCTAACCTACGAGCAGTACTTC.

The rearrangement links TRBV12-3 or TRBV12-4 to TRBJ2-3; tentative D call: TRBD2 (5 bases). CDR3 length: 14 residues. V was cut by 3 bases and J by 5 bases, with 12 bases left in between. CDR3 sequence: CASSLTEGGDTQYF. Here the CDR3 DNA reads TGTGCCAGCAGTTTGACGGAAGGAGGAGATACGCAGTATTTT.

This clonotype has only a few counts. CDR3 region: CASSFWDRVTEAFF. The CDR3 DNA reads TGTGCCAGCAGCTTTTGGGACAGGGTCACTGAAGCTTTCTTT. The V call is TRBV7-9, the J call TRBJ1-1; 9 bases fit TRBD1. Per germline, CDR1 SEHNR and CDR2 FQNEAQ (reference sequence). This CDR3 is built from 14 residues. V was pared by 3 bases and J by 4 bases, with 3 bases of the junction left unmatched.

The sample holds a few counts of this clonotype. The chain employs TRBV20-1 and TRBJ1-2, with 7 positions matching TRBD1. Germline CDR1 reads DFQATT; CDR2 reads SNEGSKA (reference sequence). The CDR3 is made up of 12 amino acids. Germline trimming cut 3 bases from V and 7 bases from J; bases unmatched to any gene: 5. The CDR3, as DNA: TGCAGTGCTAGCACAGGGGCGACTGGCTACACCTTC. As protein: CSASTGATGYTF.